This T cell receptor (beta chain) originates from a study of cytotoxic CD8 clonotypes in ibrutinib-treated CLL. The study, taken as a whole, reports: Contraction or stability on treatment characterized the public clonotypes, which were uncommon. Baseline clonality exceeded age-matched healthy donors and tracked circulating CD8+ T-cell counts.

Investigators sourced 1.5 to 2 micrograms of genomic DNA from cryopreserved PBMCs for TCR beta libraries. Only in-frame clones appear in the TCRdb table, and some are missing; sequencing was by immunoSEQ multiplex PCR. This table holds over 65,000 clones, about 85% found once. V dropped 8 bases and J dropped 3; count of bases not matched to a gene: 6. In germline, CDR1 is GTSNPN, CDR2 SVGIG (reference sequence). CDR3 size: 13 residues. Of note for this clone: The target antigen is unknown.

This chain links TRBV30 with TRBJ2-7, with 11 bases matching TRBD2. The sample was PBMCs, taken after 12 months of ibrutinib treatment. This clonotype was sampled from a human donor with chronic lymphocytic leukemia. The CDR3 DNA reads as TGTGCCCGGGGACTAGCGGAACACTACGAGCAGTACTTC. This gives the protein CARGLAEHYEQYF.